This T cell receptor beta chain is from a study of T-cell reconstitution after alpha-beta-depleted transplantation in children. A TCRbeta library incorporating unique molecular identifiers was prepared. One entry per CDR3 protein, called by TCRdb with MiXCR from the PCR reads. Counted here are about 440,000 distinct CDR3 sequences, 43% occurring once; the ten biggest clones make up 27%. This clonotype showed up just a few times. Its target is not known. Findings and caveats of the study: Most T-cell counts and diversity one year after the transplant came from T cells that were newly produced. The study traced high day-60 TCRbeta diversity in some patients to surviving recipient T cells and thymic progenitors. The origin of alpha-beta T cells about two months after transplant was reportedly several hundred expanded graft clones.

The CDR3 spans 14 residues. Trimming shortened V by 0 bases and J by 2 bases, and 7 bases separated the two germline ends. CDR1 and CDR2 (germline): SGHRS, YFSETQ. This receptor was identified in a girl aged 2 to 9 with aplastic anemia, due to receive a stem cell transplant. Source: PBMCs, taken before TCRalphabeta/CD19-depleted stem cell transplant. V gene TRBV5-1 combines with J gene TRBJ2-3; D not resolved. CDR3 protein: CASSLEDFTDTQYF. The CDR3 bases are TGCGCCAGCAGCTTGGAAGACTTCACAGATACGCAGTATTTT.